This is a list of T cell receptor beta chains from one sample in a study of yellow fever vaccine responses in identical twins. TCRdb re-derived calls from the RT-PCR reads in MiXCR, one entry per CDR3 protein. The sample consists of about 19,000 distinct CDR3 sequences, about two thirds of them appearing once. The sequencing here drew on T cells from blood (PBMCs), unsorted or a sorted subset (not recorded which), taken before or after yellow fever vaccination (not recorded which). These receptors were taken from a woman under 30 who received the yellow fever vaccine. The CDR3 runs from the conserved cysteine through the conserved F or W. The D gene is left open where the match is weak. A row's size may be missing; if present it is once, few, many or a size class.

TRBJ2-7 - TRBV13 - CASSPPSGHSYEQYF TGTGCCAGCAGCCCCCCCTCCGGACACTCCTACGAGCAGTACTTC
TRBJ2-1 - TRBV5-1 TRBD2 CASTTGGLPTEQFF TGCGCCAGCACTACGGGGGGACTACCAACTGAGCAGTTCTTC
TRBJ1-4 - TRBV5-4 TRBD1 CASSDRQGGGEKLFF TGTGCCAGCAGCGACCGACAGGGGGGTGGTGAAAAACTGTTTTTT
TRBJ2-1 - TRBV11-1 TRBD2 CASSFSSGGASGNEQFF TGTGCCAGCAGCTTCTCTAGCGGGGGAGCCTCGGGGAATGAGCAGTTCTTC
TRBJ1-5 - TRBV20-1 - CSATRGGGVNQPQHF TGCAGTGCAACCCGAGGGGGGGGGGTCAATCAGCCCCAGCATTTT
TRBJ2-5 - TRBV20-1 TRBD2 CSAPGTSGVETQYF TGCAGTGCTCCTGGGACTAGCGGGGTGGAGACCCAGTACTTC
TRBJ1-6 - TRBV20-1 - CSARRGQGSLYNSPLHF TGCAGTGCTAGACGAGGGCAGGGTTCTCTATATAATTCACCCCTCCACTTT
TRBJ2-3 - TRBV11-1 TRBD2 CASSLAGFDTQYF TGTGCCAGCTCCTTAGCGGGTTTTGATACGCAGTATTTT
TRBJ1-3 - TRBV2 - CASSEALRGAAGNTIYF TGTGCCAGCAGTGAAGCGCTTCGGGGAGCGGCAGGAAACACCATATATTTT
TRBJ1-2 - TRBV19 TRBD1 CASSARTGGYTF TGTGCCAGTAGTGCACGGACAGGGGGCTACACCTTC
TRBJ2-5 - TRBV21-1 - CASSKANGTQYF TGTGCCAGCAGCAAAGCTAACGGGACCCAGTACTTC
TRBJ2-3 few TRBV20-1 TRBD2 CSASAASGAVDTQYF TGCAGTGCTAGCGCTGCTAGCGGGGCAGTGGATACGCAGTATTTT
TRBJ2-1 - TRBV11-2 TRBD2 CASGGGEQFF TGTGCCAGCGGGGGGGGTGAGCAGTTCTTC
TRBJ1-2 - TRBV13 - CASKPQAGFFSGYTF TGTGCCAGCAAACCCCAAGCAGGGTTTTTTAGTGGCTACACCTTC
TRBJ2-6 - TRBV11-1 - CASSLVENVLTF TGTGCCAGCAGCTTAGTTGAGAACGTCCTGACTTTC
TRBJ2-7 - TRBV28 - CASVSPADYEQYF TGTGCCAGCGTTTCGCCAGCGGACTACGAGCAGTACTTC
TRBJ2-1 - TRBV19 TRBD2 CASSTGLAGSVNEQFF TGTGCCAGTAGTACCGGACTAGCGGGGAGCGTCAATGAGCAGTTCTTC
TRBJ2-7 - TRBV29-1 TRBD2 CSVARTSGSNEQYF TGCAGCGTCGCGAGGACTAGCGGGAGTAACGAGCAGTACTTC
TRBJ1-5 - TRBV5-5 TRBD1 CASSMRLQGSGNQPQHF TGTGCCAGCAGCATGCGGCTACAGGGGTCCGGCAATCAGCCCCAGCATTTT
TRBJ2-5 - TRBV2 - CASRSRDIRFETQYF TGTGCCAGCAGATCAAGGGACATTCGCTTTGAGACCCAGTACTTC
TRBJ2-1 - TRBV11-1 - CASSFLYYNEQFF TGTGCCAGCAGCTTTTTATACTACAATGAGCAGTTCTTC
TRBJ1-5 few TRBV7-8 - CASSSVGDQPQHF TGTGCCAGCAGCTCAGTAGGGGATCAGCCCCAGCATTTT
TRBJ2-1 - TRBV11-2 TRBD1 CASSNSGGTYNEQFF TGTGCCAGCAGCAATTCAGGGGGCACCTACAATGAGCAGTTCTTC
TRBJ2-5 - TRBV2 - CASTIPETVETQYF TGTGCCAGCACTATCCCCGAGACTGTGGAGACCCAGTACTTC
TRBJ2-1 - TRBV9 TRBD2 CASSVGLAEYNEQFF TGTGCCAGCAGCGTAGGACTAGCGGAATACAATGAGCAGTTCTTC
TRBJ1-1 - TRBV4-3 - CASSQDPGYAEAFF TGCGCCAGCAGCCAAGACCCAGGGTACGCTGAAGCTTTCTTT
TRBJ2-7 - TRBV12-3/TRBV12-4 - CASCPAGNSYEQYF TGTGCCAGCTGTCCGGCGGGTAATTCCTACGAGCAGTACTTC
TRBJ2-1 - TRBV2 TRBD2 CASSELVAGGINEQFF TGTGCCAGCAGTGAACTCGTAGCGGGAGGGATCAATGAGCAGTTCTTC
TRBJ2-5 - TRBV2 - CASSETRTGWETQYF TGTGCCAGCAGTGAGACCAGAACCGGATGGGAGACCCAGTACTTC
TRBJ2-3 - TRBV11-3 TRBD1 CASSPGTGDTDTQYF TGTGCCAGCAGCCCAGGGACAGGAGACACAGATACGCAGTATTTT
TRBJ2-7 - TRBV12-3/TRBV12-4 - CASTRGGSSEQYF TGTGCCAGCACCAGGGGGGGGTCGTCTGAGCAGTACTTC
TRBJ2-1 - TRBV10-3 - CAPSNLSGLAYNEQFF TGTGCCCCGAGTAATCTTTCCGGGCTCGCCTACAATGAGCAGTTCTTC
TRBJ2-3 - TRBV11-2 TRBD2 CASSSLPAGVFDTQYF TGTGCCAGCAGCTCCCTCCCAGCGGGAGTCTTTGATACGCAGTATTTT
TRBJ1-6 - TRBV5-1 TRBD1 CASSNDRGSASPLHF TGCGCCAGCAGCAACGACAGGGGTTCAGCTTCACCCCTCCACTTT
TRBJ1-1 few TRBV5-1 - CASSPAWATTQGNTEAFF TGCGCCAGCAGTCCGGCGTGGGCAACAACTCAAGGGAACACTGAAGCTTTCTTT
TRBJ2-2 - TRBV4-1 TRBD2 CASSQDIAGGTGELFF TGCGCCAGCAGCCAAGATATAGCGGGGGGGACCGGGGAGCTGTTTTTT
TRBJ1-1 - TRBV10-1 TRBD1 CASSEDRVNTEAFF TGCGCCAGCAGTGAGGACAGGGTGAACACTGAAGCTTTCTTT
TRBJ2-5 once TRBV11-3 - CASNPSGGPFGGTQYF TGTGCCAGCAACCCCTCTGGGGGCCCCTTCGGCGGGACCCAGTACTTC
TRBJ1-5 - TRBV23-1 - CASRVDPQGQPQHF TGCGCCAGCAGAGTAGACCCCCAAGGGCAGCCCCAGCATTTT
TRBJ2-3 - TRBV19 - CASSGTGVADTQYF TGTGCCAGTAGTGGTACCGGGGTGGCAGATACGCAGTATTTT
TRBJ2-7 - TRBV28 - CASTISYRVGEQYF TGTGCCAGCACCATTTCCTACAGGGTCGGGGAGCAGTACTTC